Reported below is one T cell receptor beta chain. No antigen is known for it. This sample was included in a study of cytomegalovirus exposure and HLA in healthy donors. A multiplex PCR was run with 60 Vbeta primers and 13 Jbeta primers. Measured with immunoSEQ multiplex PCR; TCRdb has only the in-frame clones, and not every one. The repertoire includes fewer than 200,000 clones, 84% of them detected once, and 1% to 1.5% sits in the top ten. The CDR3 loop spans 12 amino acids. Trimming at V came to 3 bases and at J to 10 bases, leaving 5 bases not matched to a gene. Germline V CDR1 and CDR2: SGDLS, YYNGEE. Regarding the study as a whole: Reports showed the classifier diagnosing cytomegalovirus status with high specificity and sensitivity.

The chain is built from TRBV9 and TRBJ1-1, with 8 bases lining up with TRBD1. Material for sequencing was PBMCs. The receptor was derived from a girl aged 2-10 years in good health and CMV-seropositive. The CDR3 bases are TGTGCCAGCAGCGGACAGGGGCAGGGAGCTTTCTTT. Its protein product is CASSGQGQGAFF. Drawing the rest from reference TRBV9 and TRBJ1-1, the complete variable domain is DSGVTQTPKHLITATGQRVTLRCSPRSGDLSVYWYQQSLDQGLQFLIQYYNGEERAKGNILERFSAQQFPDLHSELNLSSLELGDSALYFCASSGQGQGAFFGQGTRLTVV.